These 4 T cell receptor beta chains came from one sample sequenced in a study of CD8 T cells in ankylosing spondylitis. Using its own MiXCR run on the 5' RACE reads, TCRdb lists one record per CDR3 protein. Of fewer than 200,000 distinct CDR3 sequences in the sample, 9.5% to 10% were seen once. The sequenced material came from blood, either unsorted or a sorted T cell fraction (not recorded which). Receptor source: a female donor with ankylosing spondylitis or in good health (not recorded which).

V gene TRBV7-9 combines with J gene TRBJ2-7; D not certain. The CDR3 has 13 residues. The V gene lost 2 bases and the J gene lost 2 bases, with 7 bases spanning the gap. The germline CDR1 and CDR2 sequences are SEHNR and FQNEAQ (reference sequence). CDR3 in DNA: TGTGCCAGCAGCTTAATTGGACCCTACGAGCAGTACTTC. Translation gives CASSLIGPYEQYF.

This clonotype was detected many times. DNA of the CDR3: TGCGCCAGCAGCCCAGCCCAGGGTCACACTGAAGCTTTCTTT. Its translation: CASSPAQGHTEAFF. The rearrangement uses TRBV4-3 and TRBJ1-1; perhaps TRBD1 as D (5 bases). V lost 4 bases, J lost 3 bases, and 12 bases lay in between. CDR3 size: 14 residues. Germline V CDR1 and CDR2: LGHNA, YSLEER.

This chain joins TRBV12-3 or TRBV12-4 and TRBJ2-2; the D gene is possibly TRBD2 (6 bases). This CDR3 is built from 15 residues. The V gene lost 4 bases and the J gene lost 2 bases, with 11 bases spanning the gap. CDR3 nucleotide sequence: TGTGCCAGCAGTTCGGGACTTCTCAACACCGGGGAGCTGTTTTTT. Translating gives CASSSGLLNTGELFF.

This clonotype was detected a few times. The gene calls are TRBV20-1 and TRBJ2-7; possible D gene TRBD2, 5 bases. This CDR3 contains 14 residues. Germline CDR1 DFQATT, CDR2 SNEGSKA (reference sequence). V dropped 2 bases and J dropped 5 bases, with 16 bases sitting between them. The CDR3 spells CSARKRLYRDEQYF. As DNA, the CDR3 is TGCAGTGCTAGAAAGCGGCTTTATAGGGACGAGCAGTACTTC.